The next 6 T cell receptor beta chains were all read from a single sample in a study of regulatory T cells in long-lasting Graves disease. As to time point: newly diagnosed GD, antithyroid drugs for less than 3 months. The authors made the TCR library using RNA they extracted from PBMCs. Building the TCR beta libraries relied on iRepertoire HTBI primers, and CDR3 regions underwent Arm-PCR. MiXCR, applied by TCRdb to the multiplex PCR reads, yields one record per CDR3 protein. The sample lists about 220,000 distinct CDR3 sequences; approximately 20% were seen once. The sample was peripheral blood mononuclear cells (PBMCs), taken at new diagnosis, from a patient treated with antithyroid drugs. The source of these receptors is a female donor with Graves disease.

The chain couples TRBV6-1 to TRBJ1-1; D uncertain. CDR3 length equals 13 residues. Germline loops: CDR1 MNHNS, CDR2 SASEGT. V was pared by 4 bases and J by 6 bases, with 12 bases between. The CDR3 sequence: CASSVAAVAEAFF. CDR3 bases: TGTGCCAGCAGTGTAGCCGCAGTCGCTGAAGCTTTCTTT.

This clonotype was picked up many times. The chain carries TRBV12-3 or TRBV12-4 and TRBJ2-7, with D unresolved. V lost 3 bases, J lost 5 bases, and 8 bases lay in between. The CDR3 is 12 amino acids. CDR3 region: CASSFGRDEQYF. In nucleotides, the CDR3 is TGTGCCAGCAGTTTCGGTCGAGACGAGCAGTACTTC.

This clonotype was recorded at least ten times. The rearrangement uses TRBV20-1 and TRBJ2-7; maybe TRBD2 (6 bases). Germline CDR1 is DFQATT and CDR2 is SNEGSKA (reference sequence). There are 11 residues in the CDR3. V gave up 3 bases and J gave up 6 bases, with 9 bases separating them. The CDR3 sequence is CSAREGFEQYF. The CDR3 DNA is TGCAGTGCTAGGGAGGGGTTCGAGCAGTACTTC.

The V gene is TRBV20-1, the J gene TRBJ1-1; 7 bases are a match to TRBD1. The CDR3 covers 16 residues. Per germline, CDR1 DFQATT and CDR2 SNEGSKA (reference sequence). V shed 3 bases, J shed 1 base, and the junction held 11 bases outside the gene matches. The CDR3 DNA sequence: TGCAGTGCTAGTCCGGGGGAGGGGGCGAGGAACACTGAAGCTTTCTTT. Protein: CSASPGEGARNTEAFF.

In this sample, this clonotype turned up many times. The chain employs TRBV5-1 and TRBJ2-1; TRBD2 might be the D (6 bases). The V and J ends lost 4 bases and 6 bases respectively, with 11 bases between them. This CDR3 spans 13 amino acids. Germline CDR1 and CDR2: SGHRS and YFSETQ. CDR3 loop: CASSRGAVNEQFF. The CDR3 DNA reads TGCGCCAGCAGCCGCGGGGCGGTCAATGAGCAGTTCTTC.

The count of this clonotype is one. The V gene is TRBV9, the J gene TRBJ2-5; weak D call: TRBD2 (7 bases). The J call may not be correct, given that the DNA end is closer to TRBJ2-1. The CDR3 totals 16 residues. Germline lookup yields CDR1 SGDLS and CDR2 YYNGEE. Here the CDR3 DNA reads TGTGCCAGCAGCGTAGGGGGCGGGGGCTCGCACAATGAGCAGTTCTTC. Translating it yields CASSVGGGGSHNEQFF.